This TCR beta chain was observed in a study of T cells in Graves' hyperthyroidism and ophthalmopathy. Trimming shortened V by 0 bases and J by 0 bases, and 6 bases separated the two germline ends. The CDR3 loop spans 14 amino acids. Germline-derived CDR1 and CDR2 are LGHNA and YNFKEQ. Amplified TCR beta CDR3 regions came from RNA transcripts. The HTBI set primed first-round TCR CDR3 RT-PCR. In TCRdb, the multiplex PCR reads were re-called with MiXCR into one record per CDR3 protein. The sample has 550,000 to 700,000 distinct CDR3 sequences, about half seen once; the top ten hold around 20%. This clonotype has ten or more counts. Its antigen is still unknown. Study results and limitations: Most thyroid clonotypes that were expanded above 0.001 also turned up in blood.

Sequencing was performed on peripheral blood or thyroid tissue (not recorded which). V is TRBV4-2 and J is TRBJ2-7; no clear D gene. This sequence originates from an adult woman with Graves' disease, either hyperthyroidism or ophthalmopathy (not recorded which). The CDR3, as DNA: TGTGCCAGCAGCCAAGAGTTTCGCTCCTACGAGCAGTACTTC. This translates into CASSQEFRSYEQYF.